The 15 T cell receptor beta chains reported below all come from one sample, sequenced in a study of T cell responses to AZD1222 COVID-19 vaccine (dated by TCRdb to the early 2020s). The time point label corresponds to: about 28 days (+/-7) after the second vaccine dose. Libraries were made using the immunoSEQ multiplex PCR assay. Not all clones reach the TCRdb copy of this immuneACCESS table, which keeps in-frame sequences only. Checked studies attribute under half of the gap to unresolved V genes and leave the rest unexplained. Counted in this sample were roughly 99,000 clones; approximately 93% of them appeared once. The ten largest clonotypes hold around 8.3% of the sample. Material: peripheral blood, obtained 28 days after the second AZD1222 dose. These receptors came from an adult who received the AZD1222 COVID-19 vaccine.

The rearrangement links TRBV2 to TRBJ2-7; D is ambiguous. CDR3 length equals 12 residues. The ends were cut back, 4 bases at V and 3 bases at J, with 7 bases in the middle. In germline, CDR1 is SNHLY, CDR2 FYNNEI. CDR3 bases: TGTGCCAGCAGTGGTGGCGGCTACGAGCAGTACTTC. This translates into CASSGGGYEQYF. Supplemented by reference TRBV2 and TRBJ2-7, the full variable domain reads EPEVTQTPSHQVTQMGQEVILRCVPISNHLYFYWYRQILGQKVEFLVSFYNNEISEKSEIFDDQFSVERPDGSNFTLKIRSTKLEDSAMYFCASSGGGYEQYFGPGTRLTVT.

The CDR3 here is CAWNPEVTEAFF. The CDR3 DNA sequence: TGTGCCTGGAACCCCGAAGTCACTGAAGCTTTCTTT. This chain uses TRBV30 with TRBJ1-1; D remains unclear. The CDR3 is 12 residues long. The V and J ends lost 4 bases and 4 bases respectively, with 10 bases between them. Germline V gene data show CDR1 as GTSNPN and CDR2 as SVGIG (reference sequence).

This rearrangement joins TRBV7-6 to TRBJ2-7, with 10 bases identical to TRBD2. CDR3 size: 14 residues. V shed 7 bases, J shed 4 bases, and the junction held 7 bases outside the gene matches. Germline V gives CDR1 SGHVS, CDR2 FNYEAQ. The CDR3 coding sequence is TGTGCCAGCACCCCTAGCGGGGGCCTGTACGAGCAGTACTTC. Protein: CASTPSGGLYEQYF.

The gene calls are TRBV7-6 and TRBJ2-3, with D unclear. The CDR3 is 16 amino acids. V lost 5 bases, J lost 0 bases, and 15 bases lay in between. Germline CDR1 is SGHVS and CDR2 is FNYEAQ. The chain's CDR3 is CASSGRATTSTDTQYF. The CDR3 DNA reads TGTGCCAGCAGCGGCCGGGCCACGACTAGCACAGATACGCAGTATTTT.

The rearrangement uses TRBV29-1 and TRBJ2-7; 7 nucleotides align to TRBD2. The CDR3 extends over 14 amino acids. Germline assignment: CDR1 SQVTM and CDR2 ANQGSEA. The CDR3 DNA reads TGCGCTGGTGGGAGGGGCCCCTCGGGCTACGAGCAGTACTTC. The encoded protein is CAGGRGPSGYEQYF.

The V and J genes are TRBV7-9 and TRBJ2-3, with D maybe TRBD1 (6 bases). V was pared by 4 bases and J by 3 bases, with 14 bases between. This CDR3 region has 15 residues. The V gene's germline CDR1 is SEHNR and CDR2 FQNEAQ (reference sequence). CDR3 DNA sequence: TGTGCCAGCAGCTCCAGACAGGCGAAGACAGATACGCAGTATTTT. Translating gives CASSSRQAKTDTQYF.

This chain links TRBV5-1 with TRBJ1-1; 9 bases line up with TRBD1. This CDR3 contains 15 residues. Germline V gene data show CDR1 as SGHRS and CDR2 as YFSETQ. The trim removed 4 bases at V and 2 bases at J, leaving 6 bases unmatched. DNA of the CDR3: TGCGCCAGCAGCACTACAGGGGGCGGAAACACTGAAGCTTTCTTT. Amino acids: CASSTTGGGNTEAFF.

The chain employs TRBV7-2 and TRBJ2-1, with a tentative D call TRBD1 (5 bases). Trimming removed 5 bases at V and 2 bases at J, with 10 bases between. The CDR3 extends over 14 amino acids. Germline CDR1 reads SGHTA; CDR2 reads FQGNSA. Here the CDR3 DNA reads TGTGCCAGCAGCCCGGACACAACCTACAATGAGCAGTTCTTC. Amino acids: CASSPDTTYNEQFF.

The gene calls are TRBV7-2 and TRBJ1-2, with 7 bases lining up with TRBD1. The CDR3 consists of 13 residues. Germline V CDR1 and CDR2: SGHTA, FQGNSA. The ends lost 3 bases at V and 6 bases at J; junction bases unmatched: 4. CDR3 loop: CASSFDRADGYTF. The DNA of the CDR3 is TGTGCCAGCAGCTTCGACAGGGCAGATGGCTACACCTTC.

The CDR3 DNA follows: TGTGCCAGAGGCCGGGACCCCACAGATACGCAGTATTTT. Translated: CARGRDPTDTQYF. V usage is TRBV5-4 and J usage is TRBJ2-3; either TRBD1 or TRBD2 may fit D (5 bases each). The germline CDR1 and CDR2 sequences are SGHNT and YYREEE (reference sequence). The CDR3 runs to 13 residues. With 8 bases removed from V and 2 bases from J, the gap between germline ends came to 12 bases.

The chain carries TRBV24-1 and TRBJ1-5, with D maybe TRBD1 (5 bases). Trimming left V 12 bases short and J 4 bases short, with 15 bases between. CDR1 is KGHDR, CDR2 SFDVKD, per germline. This CDR3 region has 13 residues. CDR3 in DNA: TGTGCCGTGGGAAGGGGTGAAAATCAGCCCCAGCATTTT. Protein product: CAVGRGENQPQHF.

The chain recombines TRBV19 with TRBJ1-2; D is unclear. The CDR3 totals 13 residues. V was shortened by 7 bases and J by 2 bases, with 11 bases between the two germline ends. Germline values: CDR1 LNHDA, CDR2 SQIVND (reference sequence). The CDR3: CASTPWENYGYTF. In nucleotides, the CDR3 is TGTGCCAGTACGCCGTGGGAAAACTATGGCTACACCTTC.

V gene TRBV14 combines with J gene TRBJ2-5, with TRBD2 matching 9 bases. Per germline, CDR1 SGHDN and CDR2 FVKESK. The CDR3 extends over 16 amino acids. Germline trimming cut 1 base from V and 1 base from J; bases unmatched to any gene: 4. The CDR3, as DNA: TGTGCCAGCAGCCAAGGGTTACTAGCGGGCCAAGAGACCCAGTACTTC. This sequence encodes CASSQGLLAGQETQYF.

The rearrangement uses TRBV5-1 and TRBJ2-2; 7 bases match TRBD2. V was clipped by 5 bases and J by 2 bases; unmatched bases: 9. The CDR3 covers 16 residues. Germline lookup yields CDR1 SGHRS and CDR2 YFSETQ. The CDR3 region has the DNA TGCGCCAGCAGTATGGGGCTAGCGGTAAACACCGGGGAGCTGTTTTTT. Protein product: CASSMGLAVNTGELFF.

The gene calls are TRBV29-1 and TRBJ2-3; 11 positions match TRBD2. Germline assignment: CDR1 SQVTM and CDR2 ANQGSEA. Unmatched junction bases numbered 7, after V lost 7 bases and J lost 4 bases. CDR3 length: 14 amino acids. Written as DNA, the CDR3 is TGCAGCGCCATGACTAGCGGGACGCCAGATACGCAGTATTTT. It translates to CSAMTSGTPDTQYF.